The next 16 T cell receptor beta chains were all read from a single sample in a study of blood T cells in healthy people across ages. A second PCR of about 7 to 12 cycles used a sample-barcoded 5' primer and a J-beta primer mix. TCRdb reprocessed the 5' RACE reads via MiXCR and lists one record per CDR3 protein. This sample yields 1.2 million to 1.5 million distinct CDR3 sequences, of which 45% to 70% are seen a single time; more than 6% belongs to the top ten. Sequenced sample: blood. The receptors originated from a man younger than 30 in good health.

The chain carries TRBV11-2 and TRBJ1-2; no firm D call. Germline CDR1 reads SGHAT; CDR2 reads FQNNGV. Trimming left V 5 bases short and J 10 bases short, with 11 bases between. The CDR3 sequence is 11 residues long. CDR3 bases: TGTGCCAGCAGCCGCCACCTAGACTACACCTTC. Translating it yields CASSRHLDYTF.

CDR3 loop: CSARPQTQLKANQPQHF. CDR3 nucleotides: TGCAGTGCTAGACCTCAGACGCAACTCAAAGCCAATCAGCCCCAGCATTTT. The chain has TRBV20-1 and TRBJ1-5; the D is unclear. The length of the CDR3 is 17 residues. Germline CDR1 is DFQATT and CDR2 is SNEGSKA (reference sequence). Trimming pared 2 bases from V and 3 bases from J, leaving 20 bases between.

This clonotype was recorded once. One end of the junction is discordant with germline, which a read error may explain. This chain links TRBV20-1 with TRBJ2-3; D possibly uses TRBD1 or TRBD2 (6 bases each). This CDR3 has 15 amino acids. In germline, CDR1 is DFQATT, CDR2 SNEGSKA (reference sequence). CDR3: CGARDQGGRSDTQYF. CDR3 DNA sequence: TGCGGTGCTAGAGATCAAGGGGGGAGGTCAGATACGCAGTATTTT.

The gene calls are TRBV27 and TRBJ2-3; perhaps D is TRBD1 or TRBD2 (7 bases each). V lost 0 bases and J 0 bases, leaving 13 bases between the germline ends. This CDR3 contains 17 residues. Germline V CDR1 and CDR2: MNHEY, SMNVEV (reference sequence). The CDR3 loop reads CASSLSPGGGSTDTQYF. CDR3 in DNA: TGTGCCAGCAGTTTATCCCCAGGGGGGGGAAGCACAGATACGCAGTATTTT.

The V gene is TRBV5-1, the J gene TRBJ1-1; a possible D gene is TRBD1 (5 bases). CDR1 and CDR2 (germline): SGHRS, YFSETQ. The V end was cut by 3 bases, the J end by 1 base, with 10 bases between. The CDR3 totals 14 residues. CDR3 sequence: CASSWGGGNTEAFF. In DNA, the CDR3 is TGCGCCAGCAGCTGGGGCGGGGGGAACACTGAAGCTTTCTTT.

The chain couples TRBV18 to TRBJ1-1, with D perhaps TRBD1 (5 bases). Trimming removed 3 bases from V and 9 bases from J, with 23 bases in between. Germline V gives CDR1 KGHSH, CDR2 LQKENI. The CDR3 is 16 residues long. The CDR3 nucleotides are TGTGCCAGCTCACCCAATTTAAGACAGCAAGACATTAAAGCTTTCTTT. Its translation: CASSPNLRQQDIKAFF.

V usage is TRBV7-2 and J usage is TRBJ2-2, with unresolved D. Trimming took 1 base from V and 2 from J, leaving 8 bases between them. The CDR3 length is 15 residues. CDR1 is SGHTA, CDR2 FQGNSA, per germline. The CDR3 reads CASSLEDLNTGELFF. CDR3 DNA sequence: TGTGCCAGCAGCTTAGAAGACCTTAACACCGGGGAGCTGTTTTTT. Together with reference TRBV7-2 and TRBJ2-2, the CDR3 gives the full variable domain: GAGVSQSPSNKVTEKGKDVELRCDPISGHTALYWYRQSLGQGLEFLIYFQGNSAPDKSGLPSDRFSAERTGGSVSTLTIQRTQQEDSAVYLCASSLEDLNTGELFFGEGSRLTVL.

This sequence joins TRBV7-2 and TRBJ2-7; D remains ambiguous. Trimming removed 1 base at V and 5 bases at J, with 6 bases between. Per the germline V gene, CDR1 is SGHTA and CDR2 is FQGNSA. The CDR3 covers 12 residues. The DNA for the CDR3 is TGTGCCAGCAGCTTAGAACACCACGAGCAGTACTTC. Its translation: CASSLEHHEQYF.

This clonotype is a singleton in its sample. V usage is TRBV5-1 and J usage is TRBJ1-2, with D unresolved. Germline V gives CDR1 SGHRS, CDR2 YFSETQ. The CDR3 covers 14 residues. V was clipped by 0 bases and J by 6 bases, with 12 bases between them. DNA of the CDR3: TGCGCCAGCAGCTTGGCTGATTTTGAGGATGGCTACACCTTC. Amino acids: CASSLADFEDGYTF.

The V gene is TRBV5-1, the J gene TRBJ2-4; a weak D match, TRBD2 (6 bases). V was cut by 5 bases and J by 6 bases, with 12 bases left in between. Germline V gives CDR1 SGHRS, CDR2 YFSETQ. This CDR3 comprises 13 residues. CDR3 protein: CASSLGTLNIQYF. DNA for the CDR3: TGCGCCAGCAGTTTAGGGACTTTAAACATTCAGTACTTC.

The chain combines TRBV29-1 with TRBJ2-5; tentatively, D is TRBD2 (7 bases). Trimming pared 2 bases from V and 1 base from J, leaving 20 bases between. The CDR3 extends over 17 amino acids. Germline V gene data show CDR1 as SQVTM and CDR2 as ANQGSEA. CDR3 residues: CSVESRGGQPIQETQYF. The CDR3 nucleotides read TGCAGCGTTGAATCTAGGGGGGGACAACCGATCCAAGAGACCCAGTACTTC. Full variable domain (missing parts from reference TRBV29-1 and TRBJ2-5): SAVISQKPSRDICQRGTSLTIQCQVDSQVTMMFWYRQQPGQSLTLIATANQGSEATYESGFVIDKFPISRPNLTFSTLTVSNMSPEDSSIYLCSVESRGGQPIQETQYFGPGTRLLVL.

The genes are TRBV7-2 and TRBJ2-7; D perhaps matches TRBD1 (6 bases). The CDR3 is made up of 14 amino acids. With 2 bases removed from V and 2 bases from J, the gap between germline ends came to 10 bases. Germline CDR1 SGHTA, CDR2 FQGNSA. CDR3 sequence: CASSLPGETYEQYF. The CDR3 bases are TGTGCCAGCAGCTTACCAGGGGAGACCTACGAGCAGTACTTC. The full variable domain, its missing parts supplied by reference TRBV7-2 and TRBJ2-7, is GAGVSQSPSNKVTEKGKDVELRCDPISGHTALYWYRQSLGQGLEFLIYFQGNSAPDKSGLPSDRFSAERTGGSVSTLTIQRTQQEDSAVYLCASSLPGETYEQYFGPGTRLTVT.

CDR3 nucleotide sequence: TGTGCCAGTAAACTTAGCGGGAGCATCTCCTACGAGCAGTACTTC. This translates into CASKLSGSISYEQYF. The chain is built from TRBV2 and TRBJ2-7; 9 bases are shared with TRBD2. V was clipped by 9 bases and J by 0 bases; unmatched bases: 9. The CDR3 has 15 amino acids. Looked up from germline, CDR1 is SNHLY and CDR2 is FYNNEI.

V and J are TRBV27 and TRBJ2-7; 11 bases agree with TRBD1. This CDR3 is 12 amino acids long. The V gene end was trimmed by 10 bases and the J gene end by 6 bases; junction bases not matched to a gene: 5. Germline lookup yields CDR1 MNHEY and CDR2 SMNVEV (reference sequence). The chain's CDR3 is CATRDRGIEQYF. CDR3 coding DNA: TGTGCCACCAGGGACAGGGGGATCGAGCAGTACTTC.

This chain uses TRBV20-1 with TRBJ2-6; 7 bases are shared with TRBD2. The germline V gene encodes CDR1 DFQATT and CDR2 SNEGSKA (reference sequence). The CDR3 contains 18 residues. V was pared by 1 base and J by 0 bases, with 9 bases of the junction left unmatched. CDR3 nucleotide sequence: TGCAGTGCTAGAGGGGAGGGAGCGGTGTTCTCTGGGGCCAACGTCCTGACTTTC. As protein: CSARGEGAVFSGANVLTF.

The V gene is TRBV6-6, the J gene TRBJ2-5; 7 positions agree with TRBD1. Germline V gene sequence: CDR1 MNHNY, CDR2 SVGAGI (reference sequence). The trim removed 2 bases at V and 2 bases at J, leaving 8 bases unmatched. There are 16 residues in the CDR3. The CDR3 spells CASSYPPGQTQETQYF. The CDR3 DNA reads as TGTGCCAGCAGTTACCCTCCGGGACAGACTCAAGAGACCCAGTACTTC.